This T cell receptor (beta chain) was obtained from a study of vaccination and CD4 T cells after COVID-19 (dated by TCRdb to between 2020 and 2023). Concerning the study at large: Convalescent patients had a positive SARS-CoV-2 result on nasal swab PCR, and of these patients, nine had mild disease and one had severe disease. The convalescent cohort included six males and four females, with two Hispanic individuals, seven Caucasians, two Asians and one multiracial person. Two doses of either the Pfizer-BioNTech BNT162b2 vaccine (n=8) or the Moderna mRNA-1273 vaccine (n=2) were administered to participants. Post-COVID blood samples were collected from convalescent patients a median of approximately 100 days after diagnosis, with a range of roughly 35 to 170 days. The time from the second vaccine dose to post-vaccine blood sampling had a median of roughly 79 days and ranged from about 12 to 250 days. Culture stimuli were overlapping spike peptide pools from SARS-CoV-2 and from the common cold coronaviruses HCoV-NL63, HCoV-OC43 and HCoV-229E. In control cultures, a CEFX viral epitope pool was used as positive control, an HIV-1 Nef peptide pool was used as negative control, or no peptide was added. In around ten COVID-19 convalescent patients and 4 infection-naive healthy vaccine recipients, the spike-specific CD4+ TCR repertoire before mRNA vaccination was compared with the repertoire after mRNA vaccination.

What this sample's treatment or condition label stands for: roughly nine-day PBMC culture with coronavirus spike peptide pools or control peptides (ViraFEST assay). To expand antigen-specific T cells with peptide pools and then pick out the expanded clonotypes through TCR sequencing, the study relied on the ViraFEST assay. Positive SARS-CoV-2 PCR tests in the convalescent patients dated from March to December 2020, before Alpha, Beta and Delta variants emerged in the United States. Each well held two million PBMCs cultured with roughly 10 ug/ml peptide pools in IMDM containing around 5% human AB serum and about 10 IU/ml IL-2. On days 3 and 7, half of the culture medium was replaced with fresh IL-2-containing medium. After about nine days of culture, CD4+ T cells were isolated by negative selection with the EasySep CD4+ T cell isolation kit. Ficoll-Paque Plus gradient centrifugation was used to isolate PBMCs from whole blood, and the isolated PBMCs were then either used fresh or cryopreserved at -140C. In general, triplicate wells were set up for every culture condition.

Trimming removed 3 bases from V and 2 bases from J; the gene matches leave 12 bases unexplained. Reading the germline V gene gives CDR1 SGHVS and CDR2 FNYEAQ. CDR3 length: 17 amino acids, cysteine to phenylalanine. Just CDR3 DNA is preserved here, 51 bases in frame from base 1. Libraries were prepared through PCR. DNA from cultured CD4+ T cells underwent TCR sequencing with the Oncomine TCR Beta short-read assay at the Johns Hopkins FTIC core. Genomic DNA was extracted from the cultured CD4+ T cells with the QIAamp micro DNA kit. Oncomine TCR Beta libraries from cultured CD4+ T cells were pooled using unique dual indexes and sequenced on an Illumina iSeq 100. The published analysis was carried out like this. Non-productive sequences were removed, and CDR3s that did not start with C, did not end with F or W, or were shorter than 7 amino acids were discarded. The MANAFEST web application identified antigen-specific clonotypes by comparing peptide-stimulated wells against reference wells and other culture wells. To be called positive, a clone needed an FDR below 0.05, an odds ratio above 5, and a productive frequency above 0.1% in at least two of three replicate wells. A clonotype was classed as cross-reactive if the clonotype showed significant expansion both in SARS-CoV-2 spike wells and in at least one common cold coronavirus spike condition. CDR3 homology was assessed with Levenshtein distances (stringdist) and unrooted phylogenetic trees (ape) in R version 3.6.1. Clones were called with MiXCR by TCRdb after fastp trimmed the public reads at Q25, and only in-frame beta chains were retained. Merged by CDR3 protein, the rows form single entries marked with the most common genes and DNA. What appears here as the V and J calls and clone size reflects TCRdb's work, not the paper's. Within this sample are 4,600 or so distinct CDR3 sequences, with around two fifths of them counted one time only. The ten largest clones represent 41% of the sample.

Of note for this clonotype: This receptor's antigen is unknown. Base qualities are not recorded, but no much larger clone differs from it by a single base.

Paper-wide results and their limitations: An increase in the median number of SARS-CoV-2-reactive clonotypes from approximately 23 after infection to some 38 after vaccination was observed, but the change was not found to be significant. In convalescent patients, a median approximately 86% of post-vaccine SARS-CoV-2-reactive clones were detected only after vaccination, suggesting vaccine-specific priming. The number of convalescent patients in the study was relatively small, and the study did not examine early timepoints following natural infection. Of the vaccine-specific clones in convalescent patients, 304 of 307, or nearly all, reacted only to SARS-CoV-2 spike and did not cross-react with common cold coronaviruses.

The rearrangement combines TRBV7-6 with TRBJ2-5; TRBD1 agrees with 7 junctional bases. The sequenced sample consisted of CD4+ T cells from blood, cultured in vitro. The TCR sequence derives from a human donor who had recovered from COVID-19. The CDR3 region reads CASSLTGIWDGQETQYF. The DNA sequence is as follows: TGTGCCAGCAGCTTGACAGGGATTTGGGATGGGCAAGAGACCCAGTACTTC.